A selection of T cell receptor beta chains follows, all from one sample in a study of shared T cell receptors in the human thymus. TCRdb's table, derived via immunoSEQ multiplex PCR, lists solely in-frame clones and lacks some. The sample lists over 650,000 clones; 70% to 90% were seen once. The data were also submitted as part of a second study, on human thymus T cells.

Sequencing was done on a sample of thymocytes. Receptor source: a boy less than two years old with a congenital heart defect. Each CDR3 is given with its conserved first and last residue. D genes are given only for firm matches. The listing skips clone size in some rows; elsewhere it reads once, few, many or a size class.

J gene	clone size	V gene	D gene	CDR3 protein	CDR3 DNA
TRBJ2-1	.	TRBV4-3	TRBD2	CASSEDGTSGNQAVNEQFF	TGCGCCAGCAGCGAGGACGGGACTAGCGGGAACCAAGCCGTCAATGAGCAGTTCTTC
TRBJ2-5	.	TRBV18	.	CASSPPSKTQYF	TGTGCCAGCTCACCACCTTCAAAGACCCAGTACTTC
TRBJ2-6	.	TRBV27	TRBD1	CASSGTTGTGANVLTF	TGTGCCAGCAGTGGGACGACAGGGACTGGGGCCAACGTCCTGACTTTC
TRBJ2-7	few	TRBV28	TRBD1	CASSLWGQGGLEQYF	TGTGCCAGCAGTTTATGGGGACAGGGGGGCCTCGAGCAGTACTTC
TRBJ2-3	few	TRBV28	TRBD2	CASSYGRAPDTQYF	TGTGCCAGCAGTTACGGGAGGGCCCCAGATACGCAGTATTTT
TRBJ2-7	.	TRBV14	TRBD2	CASSPWASGSIRPTEQYF	TGTGCCAGCAGCCCCTGGGCTAGCGGGAGCATCCGTCCCACCGAGCAGTACTTC
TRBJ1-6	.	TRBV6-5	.	CASSYRERGSPLHF	TGTGCCAGCAGTTACAGGGAGAGAGGTTCCCCCCTCCACTTT
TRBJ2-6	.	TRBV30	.	CACRTPGANVLTF	TGTGCCTGCAGGACACCTGGGGCCAACGTCCTGACTTTC
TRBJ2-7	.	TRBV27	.	CASSWAGGNYEQYF	TGTGCCAGCAGTTGGGCAGGGGGGAACTACGAGCAGTACTTC
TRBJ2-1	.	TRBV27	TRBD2	CASSFGGTSGRKGNEQFF	TGTGCCAGCAGTTTTGGTGGGACTAGCGGGAGAAAAGGCAATGAGCAGTTCTTC
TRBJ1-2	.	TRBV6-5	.	CASAGERGYTF	TGTGCCAGCGCTGGGGAGCGTGGCTACACCTTC
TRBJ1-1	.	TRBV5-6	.	CASSFLGVTTEAFF	TGTGCCAGCAGCTTCTTAGGGGTGACCACTGAAGCTTTCTTT
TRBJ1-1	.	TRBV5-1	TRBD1	CASSLEGRRDRGCTEAFF	TGCGCCAGCAGCTTGGAAGGTCGCCGGGACAGGGGATGCACTGAAGCTTTCTTT
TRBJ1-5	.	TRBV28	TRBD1	CASSFGTVDQPQHF	TGTGCCAGCAGTTTCGGGACAGTCGATCAGCCCCAGCATTTT
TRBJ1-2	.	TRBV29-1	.	CSVEDRSRRYGYTF	TGCAGCGTTGAAGATCGCAGTCGCCGCTATGGCTACACCTTC
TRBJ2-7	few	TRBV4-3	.	CASSLSGDITKQYF	TGCGCCAGCAGCCTCAGTGGGGACATTACTAAGCAGTACTTC
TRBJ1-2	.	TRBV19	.	CASRPPRGGAHNYGYTF	TGTGCCAGTAGGCCCCCCCGAGGAGGGGCGCACAACTATGGCTACACCTTC
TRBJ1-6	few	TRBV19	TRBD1	CASSIGTGDLDNSPLHF	TGTGCCAGTAGTATCGGGACAGGGGACCTAGATAATTCACCCCTCCACTTT
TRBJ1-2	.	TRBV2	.	CASSDRGYYGYTF	TGTGCCAGCAGTGATAGGGGGTACTATGGCTACACCTTC
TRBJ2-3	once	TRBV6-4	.	CASSEGQGIKGTDTQYF	TGTGCCAGCAGTGAGGGTCAGGGAATCAAAGGCACAGATACGCAGTATTTT
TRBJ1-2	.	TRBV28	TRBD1	CASSLPGTGGRDGYTF	TGTGCCAGCAGCCTACCGGGGACAGGGGGCCGGGATGGCTACACCTTC
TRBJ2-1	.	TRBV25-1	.	CASSEKGLRYDEQFF	TGTGCCAGCAGTGAAAAGGGGCTACGGTACGATGAGCAGTTCTTC
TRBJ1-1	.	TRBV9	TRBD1	CASSVEGAVNTEAFF	TGTGCCAGCAGCGTAGAGGGGGCAGTGAACACTGAAGCTTTCTTT
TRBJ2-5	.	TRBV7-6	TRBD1	CASSPPGTGGEKVGETQYF	TGTGCCAGCAGCCCCCCCGGGACAGGGGGCGAGAAGGTGGGAGAGACCCAGTACTTC
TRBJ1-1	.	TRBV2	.	CASSGEREGNTEAFF	TGTGCCAGCAGCGGGGAACGCGAGGGTAACACTGAAGCTTTCTTT
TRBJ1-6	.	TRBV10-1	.	CASSERQLASSYNSPLHF	TGCGCCAGCAGTGAGAGACAGTTGGCCAGCTCCTATAATTCCCCCCTCCACTTT
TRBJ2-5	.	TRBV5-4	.	CASSLKTPQETQYF	TGTGCCAGCAGCTTGAAGACACCACAAGAGACCCAGTACTTC
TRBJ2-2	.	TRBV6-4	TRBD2	CASARGRGGELFF	TGTGCCAGCGCTCGCGGGAGAGGTGGGGAGCTGTTTTTT
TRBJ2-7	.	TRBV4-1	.	CASSRENRVSYEQYF	TGCGCCAGCAGCCGTGAAAACAGGGTCTCCTACGAGCAGTACTTC
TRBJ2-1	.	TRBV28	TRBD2	CASSISGLETYNEQFF	TGTGCCAGCAGTATATCCGGACTAGAAACCTACAATGAGCAGTTCTTC
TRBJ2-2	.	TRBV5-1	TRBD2	CASSSRLAGGPDTGELFF	TGCGCCAGCAGCTCCAGACTAGCGGGGGGGCCAGACACCGGGGAGCTGTTTTTT
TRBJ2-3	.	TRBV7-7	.	CASSRGDSNTDTQYF	TGTGCTAGCAGCAGGGGGGACAGCAACACAGATACGCAGTATTTT
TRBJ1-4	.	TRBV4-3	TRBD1	CASSQASGTVAEKLFF	TGCGCCAGCAGCCAGGCATCCGGGACAGTAGCCGAAAAACTGTTTTTT
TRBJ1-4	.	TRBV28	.	CASSCGRSATNEKLFF	TGTGCCAGCAGTTGTGGGCGAAGTGCAACTAATGAAAAACTGTTTTTT
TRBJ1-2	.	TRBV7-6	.	CASSGGQLYGYTF	TGTGCCAGCAGCGGCGGACAGCTCTATGGCTACACCTTC
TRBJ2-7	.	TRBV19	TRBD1	CASRTMPGQGAGEQYF	TGTGCCAGTAGGACGATGCCGGGACAGGGGGCGGGCGAGCAGTACTTC
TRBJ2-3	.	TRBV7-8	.	CASSRRGTRGETDTQYF	TGTGCCAGCAGCCGTCGAGGGACACGGGGAGAGACAGATACGCAGTATTTT
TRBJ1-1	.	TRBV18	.	CASSPQYTLNTEAFF	TGTGCCAGCTCACCACAATACACGCTGAACACTGAAGCTTTCTTT
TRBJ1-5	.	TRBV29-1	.	CSVGGSSGNQPQHF	TGCAGCGTTGGCGGGAGTTCGGGCAATCAGCCCCAGCATTTT
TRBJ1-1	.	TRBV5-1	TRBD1	CASSSISGGWGIRSTEAFF	TGCGCCAGCAGCTCTATATCAGGGGGATGGGGTATTCGGTCCACTGAAGCTTTCTTT
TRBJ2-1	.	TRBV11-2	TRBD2	CASSLVELAGDYNEQFF	TGTGCCAGCAGCTTAGTAGAGCTAGCGGGGGACTACAATGAGCAGTTCTTC
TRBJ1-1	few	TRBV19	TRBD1	CASSPDRGRSTEAFF	TGTGCCAGTAGTCCGGACAGGGGGCGGAGCACTGAAGCTTTCTTT
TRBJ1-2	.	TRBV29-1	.	CSVEDRSDSNYGYTF	TGCAGCGTTGAAGATCGATCGGACAGCAACTATGGCTACACCTTC
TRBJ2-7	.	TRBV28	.	CASSFGCCTSTYEQYF	TGTGCCAGCAGTTTTGGTTGCTGTACTAGCACCTACGAGCAGTACTTC
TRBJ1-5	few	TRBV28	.	CASTGYNQPQHF	TGTGCCAGCACGGGGTACAATCAGCCCCAGCATTTT
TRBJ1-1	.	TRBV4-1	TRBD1	CASSQEADRENTEAFF	TGCGCCAGCAGCCAAGAGGCGGACAGGGAGAACACTGAAGCTTTCTTT
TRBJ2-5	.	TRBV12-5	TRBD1	CASGSNRGFETQYF	TGTGCTAGTGGTTCCAACAGGGGTTTTGAGACCCAGTACTTC
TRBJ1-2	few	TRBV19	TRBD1	CASSTPRTGGAGGYGYTF	TGTGCCAGTAGTACTCCCCGGACAGGGGGCGCAGGAGGCTATGGCTACACCTTC
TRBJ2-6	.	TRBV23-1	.	CASSHPRDTTHSGANVLTF	TGCGCCAGCAGTCATCCCCGGGACACAACTCACTCTGGGGCCAACGTCCTGACTTTC
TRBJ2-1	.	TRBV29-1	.	CSVLPERSSYNEQFF	TGCAGCGTTCTGCCGGAGAGAAGCTCCTACAATGAGCAGTTCTTC
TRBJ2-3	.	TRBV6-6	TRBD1	CASSSRDRDTQYF	TGTGCCAGCAGCTCAAGGGACAGAGATACGCAGTATTTT
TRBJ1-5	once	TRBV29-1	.	CSVGGGNQPQHF	TGCAGCGTTGGGGGGGGCAATCAGCCCCAGCATTTT
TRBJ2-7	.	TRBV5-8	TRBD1	CASSHPGTGSYEQYF	TGTGCCAGCAGCCACCCCGGGACAGGGTCCTACGAGCAGTACTTC